This note documents a single TCR beta chain sequence. This sample is drawn from a study of blood T cells in healthy people across ages. CDR3 length equals 15 residues. Germline lookup yields CDR1 MRHNA and CDR2 SNTAGT. The V end was cut by 0 bases, the J end by 4 bases, with 10 bases between. Then a second PCR, running about 7 to 11 cycles, was carried out with a sample-barcoded 5' primer and a J-beta primer mix. TCRdb called the 5' RACE reads again in MiXCR, with one record for every CDR3 protein. The repertoire holds 700,000 or so distinct CDR3 sequences, with 22% as singletons. The J gene is TRBJ1-5, the V gene TRBV6-4, with D possibly being TRBD1 (5 bases). The specimen sequenced was blood. This TCR was recovered from a man in his sixties or seventies in good health. The CDR3 here is CASSDSPGNNQPQHF. In DNA form, the CDR3 reads TGTGCCAGCAGTGACTCGCCAGGGAATAATCAGCCCCAGCATTTT.